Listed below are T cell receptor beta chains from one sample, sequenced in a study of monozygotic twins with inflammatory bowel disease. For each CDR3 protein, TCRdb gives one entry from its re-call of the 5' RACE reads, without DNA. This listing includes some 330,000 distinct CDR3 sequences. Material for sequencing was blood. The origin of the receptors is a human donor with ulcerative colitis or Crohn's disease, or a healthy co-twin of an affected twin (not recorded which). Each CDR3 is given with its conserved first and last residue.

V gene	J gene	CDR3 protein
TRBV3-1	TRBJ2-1	CASRPGTGEQFF
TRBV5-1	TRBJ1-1	CASSRGEGDTEAFF
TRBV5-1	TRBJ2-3	CASSLQHTSTDTQYF
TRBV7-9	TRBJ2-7	CASGSTSSYEQYF
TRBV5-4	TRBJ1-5	CASSLGWNQPQHF
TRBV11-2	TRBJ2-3	CASRLQGTGQTDTQYF
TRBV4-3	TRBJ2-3	CASSHLLTRGYSTDTQYF
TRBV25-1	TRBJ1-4	CASRDSGLEKLFF
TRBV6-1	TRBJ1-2	CASRWTGTGAGYTF
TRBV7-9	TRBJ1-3	CASSRSRQDPLENTIYF
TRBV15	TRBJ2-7	CATKFSTVGDEQYF
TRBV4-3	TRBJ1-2	CASSHDGGYTF
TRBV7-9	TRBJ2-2	CASSSAGRPGELFF
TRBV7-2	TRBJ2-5	CASNKWREPQETQYF
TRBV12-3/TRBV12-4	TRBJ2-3	CASTRSTDTQYF
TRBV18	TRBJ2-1	CASSPGGNEQFF
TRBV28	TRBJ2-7	CASSLYAGGTYEQYF
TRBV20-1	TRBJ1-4	CSAPALGGALGRPGNEKLFF